This TCR beta chain was observed in a study of blood T cell repertoires in COVID-19. The wider study: Whether acute or convalescent, the COVID-19 samples came from the United States, Italy and Spain. The analysed material was cDNA or gDNA that came from T cells, B-cell-depleted T cells, or PBMCs.

CDR1 and CDR2 (germline): LGHNA, YNFKEQ. CDR3 length: 17 amino acids. The V gene end was trimmed by 2 bases and the J gene end by 2 bases; junction bases not matched to a gene: 7. In the original analysis: Reference gene primer amplification yielded estimated nucleated cell counts. Some clones are missing from TCRdb's copy, which holds only in-frame ones; the method was immunoSEQ multiplex PCR. V and J calls and clone size follow that table, whereas D and trimming were derived from the DNA. Altogether roughly 130,000 clones are present, over 75% being singletons, with the ten largest covering roughly 3.6%.

This chain joins TRBV4-2 and TRBJ2-3, with 10 bases lining up with TRBD2. The clonotype originates from a woman aged 55-75 years with acute or convalescent COVID-19. The sequencing sample was made of peripheral blood. As DNA, the CDR3 is TGTGCCAGCAGCCAATCCCTAGCGGGGGCCCCCACAGATACGCAGTATTTT. This translates into CASSQSLAGAPTDTQYF.